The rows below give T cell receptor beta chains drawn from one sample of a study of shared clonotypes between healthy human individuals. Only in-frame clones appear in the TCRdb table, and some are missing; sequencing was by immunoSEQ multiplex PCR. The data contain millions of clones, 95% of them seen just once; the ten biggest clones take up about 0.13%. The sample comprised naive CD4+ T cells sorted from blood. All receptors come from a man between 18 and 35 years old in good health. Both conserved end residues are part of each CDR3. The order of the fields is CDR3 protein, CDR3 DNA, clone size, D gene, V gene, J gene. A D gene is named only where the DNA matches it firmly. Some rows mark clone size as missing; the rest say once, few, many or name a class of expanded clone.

CASRRSGLGQYF	TGTGCCAGCAGGCGGTCGGGACTGGGGCAGTATTTT	-	-	TRBV28	TRBJ2-3
CASSPSTGRNEQFF	TGTGCCAGCAGTCCATCGACAGGGAGAAATGAGCAGTTCTTC	-	TRBD1	TRBV7-2	TRBJ2-1
CASSQDASSNTGELFF	TGCGCCAGCAGCCAAGATGCCAGCTCGAACACCGGGGAGCTGTTTTTT	-	-	TRBV4-3	TRBJ2-2
CASSEGAWTYPYEQYF	TGCGCCAGCAGTGAAGGTGCGTGGACCTACCCTTACGAGCAGTACTTC	-	-	TRBV10-2	TRBJ2-7
CASSGTGGTQYF	TGTGCCAGCAGTGGGACAGGCGGGACCCAGTACTTC	-	TRBD1	TRBV6-1	TRBJ2-5
CASSFDRGAYNEQFF	TGTGCCAGCAGTTTTGACAGGGGAGCCTACAATGAGCAGTTCTTC	-	TRBD1	TRBV6-1	TRBJ2-1
CASSESTFEAFF	TGTGCCAGCAGTGAATCGACTTTTGAAGCTTTCTTT	once	-	TRBV2	TRBJ1-1
CASRPSIRASSYNEQFF	TGTGCCAGCAGACCCTCCATTAGGGCTAGTTCCTACAATGAGCAGTTCTTC	-	-	TRBV28	TRBJ2-1
CASRTPGANVLTF	TGTGCCAGCAGGACCCCCGGGGCCAACGTCCTGACTTTC	-	-	TRBV28	TRBJ2-6
CASSFSWAYYLGNSPLHF	TGTGCCAGCAGTTTTTCGTGGGCTTACTACCTAGGGAATTCACCCCTCCACTTT	-	-	TRBV27	TRBJ1-6
CASSVDLGASETQYF	TGTGCCAGCAGCGTAGATCTGGGGGCTTCGGAGACCCAGTACTTC	-	-	TRBV9	TRBJ2-5
CASSTRGQGAGGNTIYF	TGTGCCAGCAGCACCCGAGGACAGGGGGCGGGAGGAAACACCATATATTTT	-	TRBD1	TRBV11-2	TRBJ1-3
CASSLPRFNEAFF	TGTGCCAGCAGTTTACCACGGTTCAATGAAGCTTTCTTT	-	-	TRBV28	TRBJ1-1
CASRQEMYNEQFF	TGTGCCAGCCGACAGGAAATGTACAATGAGCAGTTCTTC	-	-	TRBV2	TRBJ2-1
CAKSFSRGNEQFF	TGTGCCAAATCTTTCTCCAGGGGCAATGAGCAGTTCTTC	-	-	TRBV30	TRBJ2-1
CASSQLLSLGANVLTF	TGCGCCAGCAGCCAACTCCTTTCTCTGGGGGCCAACGTCCTGACTTTC	-	-	TRBV4-1	TRBJ2-6
CASSGGSGNTIYF	TGTGCCAGCAGCGGGGGCTCTGGAAACACCATATATTTT	-	-	TRBV7-6	TRBJ1-3
CASSLAGQLTNEKLFF	TGTGCCAGCAGCTTAGCCGGACAGCTAACTAATGAAAAACTGTTTTTT	-	-	TRBV7-9	TRBJ1-4
CASSLAVDSYSNQPQHF	TGTGCCAGCAGCTTGGCGGTGGACAGCTATAGCAATCAGCCCCAGCATTTT	-	-	TRBV5-8	TRBJ1-5
CASSAAGAGGYTF	TGTGCCAGCAGTGCCGCGGGGGCAGGTGGCTACACCTTC	-	-	TRBV6-1	TRBJ1-2
CASSQVEEKLFF	TGCGCCAGCAGCCAAGTGGAAGAAAAACTGTTTTTT	-	-	TRBV4-1	TRBJ1-4
CASSSGQGTGELFF	TGTGCCAGCAGCTCGGGACAGGGAACCGGGGAGCTGTTTTTT	-	TRBD1	TRBV7-3	TRBJ2-2
CASSDGGLGDIQYF	TGTGCCAGCAGTGATGGGGGGCTCGGCGACATTCAGTACTTC	-	-	TRBV2	TRBJ2-4
CASSLDSVENTIYF	TGTGCCAGCAGCCTGGACAGTGTGGAAAACACCATATATTTT	-	-	TRBV7-9	TRBJ1-3
CASGPLAGQPQHF	TGTGCCAGCGGACCTCTGGCGGGTCAGCCCCAGCATTTT	-	-	TRBV2	TRBJ1-5
CASSLGTGNSPLHF	TGTGCCAGCAGCCTAGGGACAGGGAATTCACCCCTCCACTTT	-	TRBD1	TRBV9	TRBJ1-6
CAWSFGTPRIQETQYF	TGTGCCTGGAGCTTTGGGACACCCCGGATCCAAGAGACCCAGTACTTC	once	-	TRBV30	TRBJ2-5
CASSPNPTTGTGELFF	TGTGCCAGCAGTCCCAACCCTACGACAGGCACCGGGGAGCTGTTTTTT	-	-	TRBV28	TRBJ2-2
CASSLGSVRDTQYF	TGTGCCAGCAGCCTGGGCAGCGTGAGGGATACGCAGTATTTT	-	-	TRBV11-3	TRBJ2-3
CASMGQPEVAGELFF	TGTGCCAGCATGGGGCAGCCCGAAGTGGCCGGGGAGCTGTTTTTT	-	-	TRBV6-1	TRBJ2-2
CASSRTGTIEEKLFF	TGTGCCAGCAGCAGGACAGGGACCATAGAGGAAAAACTGTTTTTT	-	TRBD1	TRBV5-4	TRBJ1-4
CASRSTGTGVQGEAFF	TGTGCCAGCAGATCAACCGGGACAGGGGTTCAGGGTGAAGCTTTCTTT	-	TRBD1	TRBV28	TRBJ1-1
CASSPERGPYNEQFF	TGCGCCAGCAGCCCTGAGCGGGGACCCTACAATGAGCAGTTCTTC	once	TRBD2	TRBV4-1	TRBJ2-1
CASSLWGEGYSNQPQHF	TGTGCCAGCAGCTTATGGGGTGAAGGATATAGCAATCAGCCCCAGCATTTT	-	-	TRBV7-8	TRBJ1-5
CASSVGHPPSEQYF	TGTGCCAGCAGCGTAGGGCATCCCCCCTCCGAGCAGTACTTC	-	-	TRBV9	TRBJ2-7
CASSPIPVTSGRGHEQYF	TGTGCCAGCAGCCCCATACCCGTCACTAGCGGGAGAGGCCACGAGCAGTACTTC	-	TRBD2	TRBV7-2	TRBJ2-7
CASSRTANNEKLFF	TGTGCCAGCAGTCGGACGGCTAATAATGAAAAACTGTTTTTT	-	-	TRBV2	TRBJ1-4
CASSYSTQGVTEAFF	TGTGCCAGCAGTTACTCGACGCAGGGCGTCACTGAAGCTTTCTTT	-	-	TRBV6-5	TRBJ1-1
CASSREQATNEKLFF	TGTGCCAGCAGTAGGGAGCAAGCAACTAATGAAAAACTGTTTTTT	-	-	TRBV6-5	TRBJ1-4
CAWSRLWTSGETDTQYF	TGTGCCTGGAGTCGACTGTGGACTAGCGGGGAAACAGATACGCAGTATTTT	-	TRBD2	TRBV30	TRBJ2-3
CASSQEWDTGELFF	TGCGCCAGCAGCCAAGAGTGGGACACCGGGGAGCTGTTTTTT	-	-	TRBV4-1	TRBJ2-2
CASSPLGGAGAYSKEKLFF	TGTGCCAGCAGCCCATTAGGCGGGGCAGGGGCTTACTCCAAGGAAAAACTGTTTTTT	-	-	TRBV7-2	TRBJ1-4
CASSVVGSPLTDTQYF	TGTGCCAGCAGCGTAGTGGGTTCACCTCTCACAGATACGCAGTATTTT	-	-	TRBV9	TRBJ2-3
CASSRGPLEAFF	TGTGCCAGCAGCCGAGGTCCCCTTGAAGCTTTCTTT	-	-	TRBV14	TRBJ1-1
CASSRQATDTQYF	TGTGCCAGCAGCCGACAGGCGACAGATACGCAGTATTTT	-	-	TRBV7-9	TRBJ2-3
CASSLAAGRLTEQYF	TGTGCCAGCAGCTTAGCGGCGGGGCGGCTGACCGAGCAGTACTTC	-	-	TRBV11-1	TRBJ2-7
CASSPGQHAYGYTF	TGTGCCAGCTCACCGGGACAGCACGCCTATGGCTACACCTTC	-	TRBD1	TRBV18	TRBJ1-2
CASSQLLVNDEQYF	TGTGCCAGCTCACAGCTACTAGTGAATGACGAGCAGTACTTC	-	-	TRBV18	TRBJ2-7
CASRAWGTGELFF	TGCGCCAGCAGGGCGTGGGGCACCGGGGAGCTGTTTTTT	once	-	TRBV10-2	TRBJ2-2
CASSLIDTGELFF	TGTGCCAGCTCACTGATAGACACCGGGGAGCTGTTTTTT	once	-	TRBV18	TRBJ2-2
CASSEVGVGNQPQHF	TGTGCCAGCAGTGAAGTGGGGGTTGGCAATCAGCCCCAGCATTTT	-	-	TRBV6-1	TRBJ1-5
CASSPTRTSAVSGANVLTF	TGTGCCAGCAGCCCGACCCGGACTAGCGCTGTCTCTGGGGCCAACGTCCTGACTTTC	-	TRBD2	TRBV7-2	TRBJ2-6
CASSSPSSGSTDTQYF	TGTGCCAGCAGCTCCCCTTCTAGCGGGAGCACAGATACGCAGTATTTT	-	TRBD2	TRBV7-2	TRBJ2-3
CASSLRRSNTGELFF	TGTGCCAGCAGCTTGCGCAGGTCGAACACCGGGGAGCTGTTTTTT	-	-	TRBV5-6	TRBJ2-2
CASSDSWGEQFF	TGTGCCAGCAGTGACTCCTGGGGTGAGCAGTTCTTC	-	-	TRBV6-4	TRBJ2-1
CASSSDRGGGNQPQHF	TGTGCCAGCAGCTCGGACAGGGGTGGGGGCAATCAGCCCCAGCATTTT	-	TRBD1	TRBV7-2	TRBJ1-5
CAISESGTEYEQYF	TGTGCCATCAGTGAGTCCGGGACAGAGTACGAGCAGTACTTC	-	TRBD1	TRBV10-3	TRBJ2-7
CAWEGQRSPSWNNEQFF	TGTGCCTGGGAGGGACAACGATCTCCCTCTTGGAACAATGAGCAGTTCTTC	once	-	TRBV30	TRBJ2-1
CASSLAPEGGYGYTF	TGTGCCAGCAGCTTGGCCCCCGAGGGAGGGTATGGCTACACCTTC	-	-	TRBV5-5	TRBJ1-2
CASSLGGTTAFF	TGTGCCAGCAGCTTAGGAGGGACAACGGCTTTCTTT	-	-	TRBV28	TRBJ1-1